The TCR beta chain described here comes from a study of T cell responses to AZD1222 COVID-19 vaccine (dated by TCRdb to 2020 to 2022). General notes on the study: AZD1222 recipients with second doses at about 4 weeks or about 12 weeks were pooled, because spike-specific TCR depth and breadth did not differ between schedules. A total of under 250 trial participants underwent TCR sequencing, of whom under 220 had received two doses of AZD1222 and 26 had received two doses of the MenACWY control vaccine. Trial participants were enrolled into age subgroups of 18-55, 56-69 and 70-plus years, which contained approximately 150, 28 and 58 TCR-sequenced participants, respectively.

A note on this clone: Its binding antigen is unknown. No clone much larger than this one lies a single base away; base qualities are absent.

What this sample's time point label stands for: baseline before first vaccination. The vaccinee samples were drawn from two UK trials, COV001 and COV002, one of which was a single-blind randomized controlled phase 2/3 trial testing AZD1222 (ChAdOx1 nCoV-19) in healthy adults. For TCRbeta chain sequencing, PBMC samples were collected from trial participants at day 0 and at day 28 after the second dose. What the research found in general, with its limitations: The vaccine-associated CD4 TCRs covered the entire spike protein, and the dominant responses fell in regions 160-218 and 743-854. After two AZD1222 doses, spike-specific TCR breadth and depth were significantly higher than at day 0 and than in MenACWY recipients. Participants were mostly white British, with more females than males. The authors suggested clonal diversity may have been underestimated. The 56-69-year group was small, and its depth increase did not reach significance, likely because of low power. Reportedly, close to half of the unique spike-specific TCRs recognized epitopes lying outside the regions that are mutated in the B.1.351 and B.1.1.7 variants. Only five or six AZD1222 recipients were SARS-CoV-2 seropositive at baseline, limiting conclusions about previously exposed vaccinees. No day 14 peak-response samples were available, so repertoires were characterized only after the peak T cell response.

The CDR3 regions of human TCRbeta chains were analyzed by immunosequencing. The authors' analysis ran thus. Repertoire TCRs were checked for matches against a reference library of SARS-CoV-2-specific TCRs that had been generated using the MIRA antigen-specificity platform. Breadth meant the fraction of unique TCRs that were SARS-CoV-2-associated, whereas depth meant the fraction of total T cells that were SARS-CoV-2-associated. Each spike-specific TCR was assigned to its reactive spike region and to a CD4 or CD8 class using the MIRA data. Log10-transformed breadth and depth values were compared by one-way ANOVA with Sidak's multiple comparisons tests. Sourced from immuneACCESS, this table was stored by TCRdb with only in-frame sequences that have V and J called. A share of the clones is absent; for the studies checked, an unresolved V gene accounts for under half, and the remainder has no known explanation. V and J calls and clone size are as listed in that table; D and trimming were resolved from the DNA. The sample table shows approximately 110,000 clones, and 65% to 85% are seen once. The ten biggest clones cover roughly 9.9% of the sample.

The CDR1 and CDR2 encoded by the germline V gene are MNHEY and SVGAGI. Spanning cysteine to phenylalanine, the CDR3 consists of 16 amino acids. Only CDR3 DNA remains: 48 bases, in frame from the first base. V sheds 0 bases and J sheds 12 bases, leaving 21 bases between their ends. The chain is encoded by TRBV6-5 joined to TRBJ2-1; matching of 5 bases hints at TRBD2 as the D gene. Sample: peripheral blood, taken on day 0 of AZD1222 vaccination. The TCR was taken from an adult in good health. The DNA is TGTGCCAGCAGTTACTCGGATGGGAGCTTCCTTCGCCGGCAGTTCTTC. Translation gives CASSYSDGSFLRRQFF.